This T cell receptor (beta chain) was retrieved from a study of CD8+ T cells in alopecia areata. Findings of the study overall: For lesional scalp, especially alopecia totalis/universalis, clonality was higher than in normal scalp. Resident alphabeta T cells of normal skin are also sequenced in scalp samples.

The sample holds one count of this clone. Antigen specificity is unknown. TCR sequencing used cDNA made by reverse transcription of extracted RNA. Sequencing was performed with immunoSEQ multiplex PCR; in TCRdb, only in-frame clones are kept and a portion is missing. The table has more than 7,000 clones, 65% to 80% seen once. The CD4+ cells of roughly five biomarker-study patients went through sorting. This sorting yielded CD25+CD127- cells. The sample was CD4+ Tregs sorted from blood. The source of this sequence is a human donor with alopecia areata.

The DNA for the CDR3 is TGTGCCACCAGCAGAGCAGGGTTGCGCGACACCGGGGAGCTGTTTTTT. As protein: CATSRAGLRDTGELFF. The gene calls are TRBV15 and TRBJ2-2; TRBD1 is a possible D gene (5 bases). CDR1 is LNHNV, CDR2 YYDKDF, per germline (reference sequence). The ends were cut back, 1 base at V and 3 bases at J, with 12 bases in the middle. CDR3 size: 16 residues.